This T cell receptor beta chain came from a study of blood T cell repertoires in COVID-19. The wider study: The cDNA or gDNA used as material had been derived from T cells, B-cell-depleted T cells, or PBMCs.

The CDR3 runs 16 residues. Trimming took 4 bases from V and 1 from J; bases not matched to a gene: 9. The V gene's germline CDR1 is SGHRS and CDR2 YFSETQ. Original processing methods: By means of reference gene primer amplification, nucleated cell counts were estimated. TCRdb keeps only in-frame clones here, not all; method: immunoSEQ multiplex PCR. V and J calls and clone size are given by that table; D and trimming were obtained from the DNA. The table includes 80,000 to 95,000 clones, about 85% detected once. The sequenced material came from peripheral blood. The V call is TRBV5-1, the J call TRBJ1-1, with 8 bases identical to TRBD1. The sequence was obtained from a woman between 50 and 59 years old with active or convalescent COVID-19. Here the CDR3 DNA reads TGCGCCAGCAGCCCATATTCCGGGACAGGGAACACTGAAGCTTTCTTT. Amino acids: CASSPYSGTGNTEAFF.